The 22 T cell receptor delta chains below all came from one sample that was sequenced in a study of gamma-delta T cells after stem cell transplantation. TCRdb re-processed the RT-PCR reads via CATT. The sample contains around 2,000 delta-chain clones, approximately 15% of which appear only once. Material: gamma-delta T cells. Every receptor here comes from a human donor. It is not recorded whose cells these are; they may come from a transplant donor. This table probably holds off-target reads from a library built for another chain.

Here the CDR3 reads CACGSWELIF. The CDR3 nucleotides read TGTGCCTGTGGTAGTTGGGAACTCATCTTT. The chain employs TRDV2 and TRDJ1; D is uncertain. The V gene's germline CDR1 is GEAIGNYY and CDR2 EKD. V lost 5 bases and J lost 9, with 9 bases in between. CDR3 size: 10 residues.

In the case of this clone: With a far larger clone one base away, a read error is the likely cause. The chain couples TRDV2 to TRDJ1; TRDD3 might be the D (6 bases). The CDR3 runs 16 residues. The V and J ends lost 1 base and 4 bases respectively, with 18 bases between them. The germline V gene has CDR1 GEAIGNYY and CDR2 EKD. The CDR3 DNA sequence: TGTGCCTGTGACACGATAACTGGGAGATACCACGATAAACTCATCTTT. Translation: CACDTITGRYHDKLIF.

The gene calls are TRDV2 and TRDJ1; 10 bases are a match to TRDD3. The CDR3 is made up of 18 amino acids. J gave up 3 bases and V 3 bases, and 15 bases lay outside the gene matches. The germline gives CDR1 GEAIGNYY, CDR2 EKD. The CDR3: CACDPVGGYAGSPDKLIF. The CDR3 nucleotides are TGTGCCTGTGACCCCGTCGGGGGATACGCGGGGAGCCCCGATAAACTCATCTTT.

This clone was detected once. A single base is all that separates this from a far larger clone, so a read error is likely. Other nucleotide sequences from this sample produce the same CDR3. The chain is built from TRDV2 and TRDJ1; 7 bases line up with TRDD3. Trimming cost V 3 bases and J 2 bases; bases outside gene matches: 5. The CDR3 consists of 14 residues. The germline V gene encodes CDR1 GEAIGNYY and CDR2 EKD. The CDR3 sequence: CACDAVLGTDKLIF. CDR3 nucleotide sequence: TGTGCCTGTGACGCCGTACTGGGGACCGATAAACTCATCTTT.

V gene TRDV2 combines with J gene TRDJ1; D may be TRDD3 (6 bases). CDR1 and CDR2 (germline): GEAIGNYY, EKD. V lost 0 bases and J 2 bases, leaving 15 bases between the germline ends. This CDR3 region has 16 residues. The DNA for the CDR3 is TGTGCCTGTGACACCGTGGGGATGAAAGGGACCGATAAACTCATCTTT. This gives the protein CACDTVGMKGTDKLIF.

This clone was found a few times. The chain joins TRDV2 to TRDJ1, with 9 nucleotides matching TRDD3. Germline V CDR1 and CDR2: GEAIGNYY, EKD. The CDR3 spans 17 residues. V trimming: 3 bases; J trimming: 3 bases; junction bases outside the gene matches: 13. The DNA of the CDR3 is TGTGCCTGTGACTCCCTGACTGGGGGACCCCGGGCCGATAAACTCATCTTT. Amino acid sequence: CACDSLTGGPRADKLIF.

This clone was found a few times. The chain joins TRDV2 to TRDJ3, with 10 positions matching TRDD3. Germline CDR1 GEAIGNYY, CDR2 EKD. With V trimmed by 0 bases and J by 0 bases, 10 bases remained unmatched. The CDR3 has 21 amino acids. CDR3 nucleotide sequence: TGTGCCTGTGACACCATTCCGCTGGGGGATAACAGCTCCTGGGACACCCGACAGATGTTTTTC. It is translated as CACDTIPLGDNSSWDTRQMFF.

This rearrangement joins TRDV2 to TRDJ1, with TRDD3 as a possible D gene (6 bases). Trimming pared 3 bases from V and 0 bases from J, leaving 13 bases between. In germline, CDR1 is GEAIGNYY, CDR2 EKD. The CDR3 runs to 15 residues. CDR3 coding DNA: TGTGCCTGTGACGCGGTGGGGGTTAACACCGATAAACTCATCTTT. Its translation: CACDAVGVNTDKLIF.

As regards this clone: One junction end disagrees with the germline gene, perhaps due to a read error. This chain joins TRDV2 and TRDJ1; TRDD3 agrees at 8 bases. The germline V gene has CDR1 GEAIGNYY and CDR2 EKD. The CDR3 has 17 amino acids. CDR3 sequence: CACGTLGDRLYTDKLIF. The CDR3 region has the DNA TGTGCCTGTGGCACCCTGGGGGACCGACTTTACACCGATAAACTCATCTTT.

Details on this clone: This likely came from a read error, as a far larger clone is one base away. This rearrangement joins TRDV2 to TRDJ1; 12 positions match TRDD3. With V trimmed by 1 base and J by 4 bases, 6 bases remained unmatched. Germline V lookup: CDR1 GEAIGNYY, CDR2 EKD. CDR3 length: 16 amino acids. CDR3 DNA: TGTGCCTGTGACACGCTAACTGGGGGATACCACGATAAACTCATCTTT. Translated, it gives CACDTLTGGYHDKLIF.

Comments on this clone: The identical CDR3 is also encoded by other nucleotide sequences in the sample. V and J are TRDV2 and TRDJ1; 13 bases are shared with TRDD3. The CDR3 sequence is 18 residues long. After removal of 0 bases from V and 0 bases from J, the junction contained 6 bases not matched to a gene. Germline CDR1 reads GEAIGNYY; CDR2 reads EKD. CDR3 nucleotide sequence: TGTGCCTGTGACACCTTACTGGGGGATACGCTTGACACCGATAAACTCATCTTT. This sequence encodes CACDTLLGDTLDTDKLIF.

This clone was observed a few times. The chain has TRDV2 and TRDJ1, with TRDD3 identical over 11 bases. Trimming removed 0 bases from V and 3 bases from J; junction bases left unmatched: 11. The CDR3 consists of 18 residues. CDR1 GEAIGNYY and CDR2 EKD come from the germline V gene. CDR3 sequence: CACDTVPILGDIPDKLIF. For the CDR3, the DNA is TGTGCCTGTGACACCGTCCCAATACTGGGGGATATTCCCGATAAACTCATCTTT.

The sample holds a few counts of this clone. J is TRDJ3 and V is TRDV2; 11 nucleotides align to TRDD3. The V gene end was trimmed by 0 bases and the J gene end by 5 bases; junction bases not matched to a gene: 14. Germline CDR1 GEAIGNYY, CDR2 EKD. The CDR3 is 21 residues long. The CDR3 protein is CACDTVYASGGYNGDTRQMFF. CDR3 DNA: TGTGCCTGTGACACCGTGTATGCCTCTGGGGGATACAACGGGGACACCCGACAGATGTTTTTC.

There are a few counts of this clone. The J gene is TRDJ1, the V gene TRDV2, with TRDD3 matching 7 bases. The J segment lost 0 bases and the V segment lost 3 bases, leaving 15 bases of the junction unmatched. Looked up from germline, CDR1 is GEAIGNYY and CDR2 is EKD. The length of the CDR3 is 18 residues. The CDR3 region is CACDRLGPSAVYTDKLIF. DNA for the CDR3: TGTGCCTGTGACCGACTGGGGCCCTCAGCGGTGTACACCGATAAACTCATCTTT.

This clone ranks as large. The rearrangement joins TRDV2 to TRDJ1, with 11 bases lining up with TRDD3. The CDR3 sequence is 19 residues long. The V segment lost 0 bases and the J segment 2 bases; nucleotides outside the gene matches: 13. Germline V lookup: CDR1 GEAIGNYY, CDR2 EKD. CDR3 nucleotide sequence: TGTGCCTGTGACACCGTCGAAGGTGGGGGATACGCGGATACCGATAAACTCATCTTT. Translated: CACDTVEGGGYADTDKLIF.

A few counts support this clone. V and J are TRDV2 and TRDJ1, with D maybe TRDD3 (6 bases). This CDR3 has 18 residues. The ends were cut back, 0 bases at V and 0 bases at J, with 19 bases in the middle. CDR1 and CDR2 from the germline V gene are GEAIGNYY and EKD. CDR3: CACDTLRGTPAYTDKLIF. DNA for the CDR3: TGTGCCTGTGACACCTTACGGGGGACGCCGGCGTACACCGATAAACTCATCTTT.

This clone has more than one count but fewer than ten. The chain combines TRDV2 with TRDJ2; the match to TRDD3 covers 13 bases. Germline-derived CDR1 and CDR2 are GEAIGNYY and EKD. With V trimmed by 1 base and J by 4 bases, 8 bases remained unmatched. CDR3 length: 18 residues. The CDR3 nucleotides read TGTGCCTGTGACACAGTACTGGGGGATACGCAGGAGACAGCACAACTCTTCTTT. Amino acid sequence: CACDTVLGDTQETAQLFF.

The chain carries TRDV2 and TRDJ3, with 12 bases that match TRDD3. This CDR3 has 20 amino acids. The germline gives CDR1 GEAIGNYY, CDR2 EKD. After removal of 0 bases from V and 4 bases from J, the junction contained 9 bases not matched to a gene. CDR3 in DNA: TGTGCCTGTGACACCGGGTCCCTGGGGGATACGCCTTGGGACACCCGACAGATGTTTTTC. Protein product: CACDTGSLGDTPWDTRQMFF.

The gene calls are TRDV2 and TRDJ2; TRDD3 agrees at 8 bases. The germline V gene has CDR1 GEAIGNYY and CDR2 EKD. V lost 3 bases, J lost 4 bases, and 12 bases stayed unmatched. This CDR3 spans 17 amino acids. The CDR3 is CACDSILGDRGTAQLFF. CDR3 nucleotide sequence: TGTGCCTGTGACTCGATTCTGGGGGACCGAGGGACAGCACAACTCTTCTTT.

On this clone itself: Other DNA sequences in this specimen translate into the identical CDR3. The rearrangement uses TRDV2 and TRDJ1, with TRDD3 matching over 7 bases. The CDR3 length is 14 residues. The J segment lost 0 bases and the V segment lost 3 bases, leaving 3 bases of the junction unmatched. Germline V gene sequence: CDR1 GEAIGNYY, CDR2 EKD. The CDR3 reads CACDALGDTDKLIF. The CDR3 nucleotides read TGTGCCTGTGACGCCCTGGGGGACACCGATAAACTCATCTTT.

This clone appeared a few times. This chain uses TRDV2 with TRDJ1; 12 nucleotides agree with TRDD3. This CDR3 region has 19 residues. The trim removed 0 bases at V and 4 bases at J, leaving 14 bases unmatched. In germline, CDR1 is GEAIGNYY, CDR2 EKD. CDR3 residues: CACDTVSRKLGDTSDKLIF. The CDR3 region has the DNA TGTGCCTGTGACACCGTAAGTAGGAAGCTGGGGGATACGAGCGATAAACTCATCTTT.

V is TRDV2 and J is TRDJ1, with 7 bases identical to TRDD3. V was pared by 1 base and J by 2 bases, with 3 bases of the junction left unmatched. This CDR3 is built from 14 residues. Germline CDR1 reads GEAIGNYY; CDR2 reads EKD. CDR3 nucleotide sequence: TGTGCCTGTGACACGGTACTGGGGACCGATAAACTCATCTTT. Amino acid sequence: CACDTVLGTDKLIF.